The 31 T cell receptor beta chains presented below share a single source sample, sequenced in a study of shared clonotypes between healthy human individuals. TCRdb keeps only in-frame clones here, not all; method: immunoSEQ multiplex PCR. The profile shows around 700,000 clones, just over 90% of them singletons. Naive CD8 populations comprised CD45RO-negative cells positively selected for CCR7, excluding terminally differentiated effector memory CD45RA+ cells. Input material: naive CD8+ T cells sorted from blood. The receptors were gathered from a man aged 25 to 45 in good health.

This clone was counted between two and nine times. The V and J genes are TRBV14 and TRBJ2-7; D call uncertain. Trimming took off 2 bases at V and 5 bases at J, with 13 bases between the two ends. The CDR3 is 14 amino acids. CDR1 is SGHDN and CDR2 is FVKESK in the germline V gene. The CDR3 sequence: CASSQRVDIHEQYF. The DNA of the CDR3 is TGTGCCAGCAGCCAAAGGGTAGACATCCACGAGCAGTACTTC.

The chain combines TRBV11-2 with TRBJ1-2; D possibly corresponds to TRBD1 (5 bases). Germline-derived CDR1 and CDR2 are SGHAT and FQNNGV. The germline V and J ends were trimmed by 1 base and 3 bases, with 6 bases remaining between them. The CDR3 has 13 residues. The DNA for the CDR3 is TGTGCCAGCAGCTTAGGGGGACACTATGGCTACACCTTC. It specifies CASSLGGHYGYTF.

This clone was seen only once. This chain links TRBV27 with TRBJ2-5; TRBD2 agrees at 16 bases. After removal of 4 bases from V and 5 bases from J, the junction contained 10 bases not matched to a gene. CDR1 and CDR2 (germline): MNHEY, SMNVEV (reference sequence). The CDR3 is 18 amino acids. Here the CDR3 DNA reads TGTGCCAGCAGTTCCGATTTGGGACTAGCGGGAGGGGGTGAGACCCAGTACTTC. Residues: CASSSDLGLAGGGETQYF.

The CDR3 bases are TGTGCCAGCAGCTTAAGTAACACCTACGAGCAGTACTTC. This codes for CASSLSNTYEQYF. This chain links TRBV7-2 with TRBJ2-7; D gene unclear. Looked up from germline, CDR1 is SGHTA and CDR2 is FQGNSA. CDR3 length: 13 amino acids. V shed 2 bases and J shed 2 bases, with 7 bases lying between them.

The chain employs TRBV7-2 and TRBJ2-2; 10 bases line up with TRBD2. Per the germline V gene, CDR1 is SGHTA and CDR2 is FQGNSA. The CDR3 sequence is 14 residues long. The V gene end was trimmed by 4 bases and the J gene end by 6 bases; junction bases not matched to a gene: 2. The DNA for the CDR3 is TGTGCCAGCAGCTGGCTAGCGGGAGCCGGGGAGCTGTTTTTT. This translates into CASSWLAGAGELFF. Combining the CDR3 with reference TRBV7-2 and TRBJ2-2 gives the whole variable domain GAGVSQSPSNKVTEKGKDVELRCDPISGHTALYWYRQSLGQGLEFLIYFQGNSAPDKSGLPSDRFSAERTGGSVSTLTIQRTQQEDSAVYLCASSWLAGAGELFFGEGSRLTVL.

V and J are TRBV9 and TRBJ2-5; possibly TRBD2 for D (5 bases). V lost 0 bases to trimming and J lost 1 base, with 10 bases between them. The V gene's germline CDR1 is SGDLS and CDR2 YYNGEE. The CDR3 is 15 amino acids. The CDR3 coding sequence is TGTGCCAGCAGCGTAGAAGGCCGGGGCCAAGAGACCCAGTACTTC. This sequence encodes CASSVEGRGQETQYF.

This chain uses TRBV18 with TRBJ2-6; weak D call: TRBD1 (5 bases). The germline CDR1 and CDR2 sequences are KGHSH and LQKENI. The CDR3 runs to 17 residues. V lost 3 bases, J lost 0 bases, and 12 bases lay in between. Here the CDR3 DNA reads TGTGCCAGCTCACCTGGCAGGGCTGGCTCTGGGGCCAACGTCCTGACTTTC. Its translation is CASSPGRAGSGANVLTF.

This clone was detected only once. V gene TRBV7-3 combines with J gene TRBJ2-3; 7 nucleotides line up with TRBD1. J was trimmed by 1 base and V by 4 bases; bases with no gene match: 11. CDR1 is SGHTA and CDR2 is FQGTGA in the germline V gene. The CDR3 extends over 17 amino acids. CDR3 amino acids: CASSSEKGTAGTDTQYF. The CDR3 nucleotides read TGTGCCAGCAGCTCTGAGAAAGGGACAGCTGGCACAGATACGCAGTATTTT.

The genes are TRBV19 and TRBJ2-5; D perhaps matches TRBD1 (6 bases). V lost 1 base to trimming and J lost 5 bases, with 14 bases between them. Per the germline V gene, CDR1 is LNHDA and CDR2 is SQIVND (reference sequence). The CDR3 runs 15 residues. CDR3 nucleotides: TGTGCCAGTAGTATAGCACAGGGTAGTGCGGAGACCCAGTACTTC. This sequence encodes CASSIAQGSAETQYF.

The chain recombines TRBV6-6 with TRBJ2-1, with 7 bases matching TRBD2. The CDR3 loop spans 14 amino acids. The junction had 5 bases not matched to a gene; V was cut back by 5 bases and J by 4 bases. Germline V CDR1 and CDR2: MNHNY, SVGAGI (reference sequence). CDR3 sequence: CASSRRGGYNEQFF. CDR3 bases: TGTGCCAGCAGTCGACGGGGAGGGTACAATGAGCAGTTCTTC.

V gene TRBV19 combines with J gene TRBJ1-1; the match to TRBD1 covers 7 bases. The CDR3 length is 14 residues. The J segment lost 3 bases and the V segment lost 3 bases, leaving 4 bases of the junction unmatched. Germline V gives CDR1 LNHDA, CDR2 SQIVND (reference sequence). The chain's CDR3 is CASSIPGQDTEAFF. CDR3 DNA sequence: TGTGCCAGTAGTATTCCCGGACAGGACACTGAAGCTTTCTTT.

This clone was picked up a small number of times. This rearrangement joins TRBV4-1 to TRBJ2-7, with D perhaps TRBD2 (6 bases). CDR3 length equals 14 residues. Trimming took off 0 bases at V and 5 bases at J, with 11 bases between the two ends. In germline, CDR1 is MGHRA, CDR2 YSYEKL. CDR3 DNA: TGCGCCAGCAGCCAAGATCACGGGAGAGACGAGCAGTACTTC. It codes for CASSQDHGRDEQYF.

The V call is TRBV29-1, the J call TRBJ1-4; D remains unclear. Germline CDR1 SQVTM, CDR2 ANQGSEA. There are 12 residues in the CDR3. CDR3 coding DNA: TGCAGTACCCGAGAAACTAATGAAAAACTGTTTTTT. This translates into CSTRETNEKLFF.

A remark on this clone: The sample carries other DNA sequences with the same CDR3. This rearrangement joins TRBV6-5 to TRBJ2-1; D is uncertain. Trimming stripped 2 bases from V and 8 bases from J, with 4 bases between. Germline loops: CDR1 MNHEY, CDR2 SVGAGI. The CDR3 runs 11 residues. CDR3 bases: TGTGCCAGCAGTTACAGGGATGAGCAGTTCTTC. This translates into CASSYRDEQFF.

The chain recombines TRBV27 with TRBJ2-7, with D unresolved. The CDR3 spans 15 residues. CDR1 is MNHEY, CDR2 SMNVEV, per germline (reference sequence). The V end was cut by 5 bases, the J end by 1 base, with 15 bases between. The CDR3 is CASSLRGRLSYEQYF. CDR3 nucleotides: TGTGCCAGCAGTCTCCGAGGACGTCTTTCCTACGAGCAGTACTTC.

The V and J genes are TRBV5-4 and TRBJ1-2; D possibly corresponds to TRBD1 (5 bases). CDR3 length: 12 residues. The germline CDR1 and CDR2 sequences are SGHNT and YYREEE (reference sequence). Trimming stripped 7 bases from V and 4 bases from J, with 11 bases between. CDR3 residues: CASGDQPYGYTF. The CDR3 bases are TGTGCCAGCGGGGACCAACCCTATGGCTACACCTTC. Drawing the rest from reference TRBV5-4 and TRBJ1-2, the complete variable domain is ETGVTQSPTHLIKTRGQQVTLRCSSQSGHNTVSWYQQALGQGPQFIFQYYREEENGRGNFPPRFSGLQFPNYSSELNVNALELDDSALYLCASGDQPYGYTFGSGTRLTVV.

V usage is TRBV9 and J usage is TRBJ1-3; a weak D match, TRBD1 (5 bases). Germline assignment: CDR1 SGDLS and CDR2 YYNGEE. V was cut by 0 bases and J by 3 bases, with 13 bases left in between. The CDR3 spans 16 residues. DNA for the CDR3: TGTGCCAGCAGCGTAGGTGTTGGGGCGGATGGAAACACCATATATTTT. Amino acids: CASSVGVGADGNTIYF.

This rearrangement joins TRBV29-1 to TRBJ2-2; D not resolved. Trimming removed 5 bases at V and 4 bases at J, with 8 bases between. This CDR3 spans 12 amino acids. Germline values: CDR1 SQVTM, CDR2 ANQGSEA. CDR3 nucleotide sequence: TGCAGCGTTCTGCCTACCACCGGGGAGCTGTTTTTT. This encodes CSVLPTTGELFF.

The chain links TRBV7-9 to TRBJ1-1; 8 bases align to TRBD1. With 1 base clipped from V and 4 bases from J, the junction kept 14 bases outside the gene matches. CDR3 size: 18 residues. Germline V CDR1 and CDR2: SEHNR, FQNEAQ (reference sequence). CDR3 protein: CASSLGQTGAPWGTEAFF. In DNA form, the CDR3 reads TGTGCCAGCAGCTTAGGTCAGACAGGGGCCCCGTGGGGCACTGAAGCTTTCTTT.

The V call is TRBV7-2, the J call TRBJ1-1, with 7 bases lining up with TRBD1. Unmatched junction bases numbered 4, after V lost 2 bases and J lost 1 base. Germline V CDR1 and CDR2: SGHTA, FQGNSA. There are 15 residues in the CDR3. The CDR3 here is CASSLSQGGNTEAFF. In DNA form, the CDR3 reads TGTGCCAGCAGCTTATCTCAGGGGGGGAACACTGAAGCTTTCTTT.

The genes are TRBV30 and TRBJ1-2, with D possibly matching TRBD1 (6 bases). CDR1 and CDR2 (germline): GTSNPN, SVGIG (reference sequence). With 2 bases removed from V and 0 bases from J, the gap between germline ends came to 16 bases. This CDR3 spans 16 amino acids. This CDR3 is CAWSPGGSSSNYGYTF. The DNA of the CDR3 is TGTGCCTGGAGTCCCGGGGGCTCGTCCTCTAACTATGGCTACACCTTC.

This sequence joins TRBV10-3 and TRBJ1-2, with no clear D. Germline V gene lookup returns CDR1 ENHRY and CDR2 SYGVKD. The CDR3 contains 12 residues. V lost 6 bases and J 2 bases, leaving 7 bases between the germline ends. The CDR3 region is CAIRLDNYGYTF. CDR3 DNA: TGTGCCATCAGATTAGACAACTATGGCTACACCTTC.

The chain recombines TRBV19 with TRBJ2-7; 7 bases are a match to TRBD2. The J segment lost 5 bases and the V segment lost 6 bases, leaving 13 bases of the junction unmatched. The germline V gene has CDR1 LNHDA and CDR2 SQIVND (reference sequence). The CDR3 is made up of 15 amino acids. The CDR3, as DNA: TGTGCCAGTAGCCTTACTAGGCGGGAGTTCCACGAGCAGTACTTC. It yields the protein CASSLTRREFHEQYF.

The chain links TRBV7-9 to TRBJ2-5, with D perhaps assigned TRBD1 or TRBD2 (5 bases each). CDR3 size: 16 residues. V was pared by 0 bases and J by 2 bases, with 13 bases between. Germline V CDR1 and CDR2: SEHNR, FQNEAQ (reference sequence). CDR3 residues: CASSLAGWDPQETQYF. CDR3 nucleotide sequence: TGTGCCAGCAGCTTAGCGGGGTGGGACCCACAAGAGACCCAGTACTTC.

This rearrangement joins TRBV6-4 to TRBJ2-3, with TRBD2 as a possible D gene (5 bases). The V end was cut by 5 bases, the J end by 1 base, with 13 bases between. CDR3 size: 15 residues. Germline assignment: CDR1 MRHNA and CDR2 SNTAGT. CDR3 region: CASSPMGRGTDTQYF. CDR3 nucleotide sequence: TGTGCCAGCAGTCCGATGGGGAGAGGCACAGATACGCAGTATTTT.

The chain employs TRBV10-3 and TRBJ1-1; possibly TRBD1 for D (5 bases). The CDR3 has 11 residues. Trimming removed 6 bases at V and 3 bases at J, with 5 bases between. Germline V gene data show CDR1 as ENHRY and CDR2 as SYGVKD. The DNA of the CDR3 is TGTGCCATCAGGGGGGACACTGAAGCTTTCTTT. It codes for CAIRGDTEAFF.

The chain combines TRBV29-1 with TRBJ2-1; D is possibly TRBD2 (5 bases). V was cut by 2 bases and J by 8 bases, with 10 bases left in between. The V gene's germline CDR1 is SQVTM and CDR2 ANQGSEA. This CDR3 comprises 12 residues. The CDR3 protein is CSVELRGYEQFF. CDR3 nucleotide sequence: TGCAGCGTTGAATTAAGAGGGTATGAGCAGTTCTTC.

The CDR3 reads CASSPFGRADQETQYF. The CDR3 coding sequence is TGTGCCAGCAGCCCTTTCGGGAGGGCGGATCAAGAGACCCAGTACTTC. The chain uses TRBV14 and TRBJ2-5; 8 bases fit TRBD2. Germline CDR1 SGHDN, CDR2 FVKESK. J was trimmed by 2 bases and V by 4 bases; bases with no gene match: 9. The CDR3 totals 16 residues.

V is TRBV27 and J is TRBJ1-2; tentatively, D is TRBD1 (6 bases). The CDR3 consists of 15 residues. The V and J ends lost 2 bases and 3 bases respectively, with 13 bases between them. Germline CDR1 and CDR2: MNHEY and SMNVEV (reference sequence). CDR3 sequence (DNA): TGTGCCAGCAGTTTAACAGGGTCGGGAGACTATGGCTACACCTTC. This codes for CASSLTGSGDYGYTF.

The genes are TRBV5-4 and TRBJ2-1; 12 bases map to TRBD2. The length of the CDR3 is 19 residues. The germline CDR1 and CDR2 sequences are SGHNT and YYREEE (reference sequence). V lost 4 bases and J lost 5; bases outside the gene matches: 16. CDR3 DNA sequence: TGTGCCAGCAGCGGCGGGCCCCTAGCGGGAGGGCTCGGAGACAATGAGCAGTTCTTC. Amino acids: CASSGGPLAGGLGDNEQFF. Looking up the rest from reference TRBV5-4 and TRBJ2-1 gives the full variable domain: ETGVTQSPTHLIKTRGQQVTLRCSSQSGHNTVSWYQQALGQGPQFIFQYYREEENGRGNFPPRFSGLQFPNYSSELNVNALELDDSALYLCASSGGPLAGGLGDNEQFFGPGTRLTVL.

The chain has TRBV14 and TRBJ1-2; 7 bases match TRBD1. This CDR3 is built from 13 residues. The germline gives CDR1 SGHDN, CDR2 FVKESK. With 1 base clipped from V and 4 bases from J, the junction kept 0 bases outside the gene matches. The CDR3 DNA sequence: TGTGCCAGCAGCCAAGGGGACAGCTATGGCTACACCTTC. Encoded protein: CASSQGDSYGYTF. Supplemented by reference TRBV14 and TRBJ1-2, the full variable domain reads EAGVTQFPSHSVIEKGQTVTLRCDPISGHDNLYWYRRVMGKEIKFLLHFVKESKQDESGMPNNRFLAERTGGTYSTLKVQPAELEDSGVYFCASSQGDSYGYTFGSGTRLTVV.